This is a list of T cell receptor beta chains from one sample in a study of OX40 agonist ivuxolimab in advanced cancers. TCRdb keeps only in-frame clones here, not all; method: immunoSEQ multiplex PCR. The table includes around 43,000 clones, more than 75% detected once. The material sequenced was CD4+ or CD8+ T cells sorted from blood, taken in a trial of the OX40 agonist ivuxolimab. The receptor source for this set is an adult with an advanced solid tumor such as melanoma, head and neck, liver or kidney cancer. Each CDR3 is given with its conserved first and last residue. The order of the fields is J gene, CDR3 length, D gene, clone size, V gene, CDR3 DNA, CDR3 protein. D genes are given only for firm matches. Not all rows give a size; the values are once, few, many and, for expanded clones, a class.

TRBJ2-5,12,-,-,TRBV5-6,TGTGCCAGCAGCAGGACACAAGAGACCCAGTACTTC,CASSRTQETQYF
TRBJ1-2,15,TRBD1,few,TRBV4-3,TGCGCCAGCAGCCATGGACAGGGGGCAAGCTATGGCTACACCTTC,CASSHGQGASYGYTF
TRBJ2-3,12,-,once,TRBV29-1,TGCAGCTCTGAGGGGGACACAGATACGCAGTATTTT,CSSEGDTDTQYF
TRBJ1-1,12,-,-,TRBV28,TGTGCCACCGCAGTTCAGAACACTGAAGCTTTCTTT,CATAVQNTEAFF
TRBJ1-3,16,-,-,TRBV19,TGTGCCAGTAGTATCGCAGTTTCTTACTCTGGAAACACCATATATTTT,CASSIAVSYSGNTIYF
TRBJ1-2,14,TRBD1,-,TRBV6-5,TGTGCCAGCAGCCCGGGACAGACTTTGTTTGGCTACACCTTC,CASSPGQTLFGYTF
TRBJ2-1,13,-,-,TRBV2,TGTGCCAGCAGTCTGGTTCTTGGCCATGAGCAGTTCTTC,CASSLVLGHEQFF
TRBJ2-3,16,-,-,TRBV10-1,TGCGCCAGCAGTGAGCCTAAACAGGGTATCCCAGATACGCAGTATTTT,CASSEPKQGIPDTQYF
TRBJ1-1,12,-,few,TRBV5-6,TGTGCCAGCAGCTTCGTGGAAACTGAAGCTTTCTTT,CASSFVETEAFF
TRBJ2-2,12,TRBD1,-,TRBV29-1,TGCACCGGACAGGGGCGGACCGGGGAGCTGTTTTTT,CTGQGRTGELFF
TRBJ2-5,13,-,few,TRBV13,TGTGCCAGCAGCTTAGTGGCACCAGAGACCCAGTACTTC,CASSLVAPETQYF
TRBJ2-7,16,TRBD2,-,TRBV7-2,TGTGCCAGCAGCCCCTATGCCGGGACTAGTGGTTACGAGCAGTACTTC,CASSPYAGTSGYEQYF
TRBJ1-5,17,TRBD1,-,TRBV29-1,TGCAGCGTTTGCCGGGACAGGGGGCTGAGTTTCACGCAGCCCCAGCATTTT,CSVCRDRGLSFTQPQHF
TRBJ2-1,16,-,-,TRBV6-6,TGTGCCAGCAGTTACTCGTCGGCGAGGGTCGACAATGAGCAGTTCTTC,CASSYSSARVDNEQFF
TRBJ2-7,13,TRBD1,-,TRBV5-1,TGCGCCAGCAGCTCGGGACAGACATACGAGCAGTACTTC,CASSSGQTYEQYF
TRBJ2-7,15,-,-,TRBV28,TGTGCCAGCAGTCTTTCGGGGGCCCCGCTTCACGAGCAGTACTTC,CASSLSGAPLHEQYF
TRBJ1-5,15,-,-,TRBV19,TGTGCCAGTAGTATAGTAGGGGTTAGCAATCAGCCCCAGCATTTT,CASSIVGVSNQPQHF
TRBJ2-7,13,-,-,TRBV11-1,TGTGCCAGCAGCTTCGGTGGGGGCTACGAGCAGTACTTC,CASSFGGGYEQYF
TRBJ1-2,15,-,-,TRBV6-1,TGTGCCAGCAGAGAAGACCCAATAGGTGTCTATGGCTACACCTTT,CASREDPIGVYGYTF
TRBJ1-1,12,TRBD1,medium-sized,TRBV11-3,TGTGCCAGCAGCGCCGGGACAGCTGAAGCTTTCTTT,CASSAGTAEAFF
TRBJ2-1,12,-,-,TRBV19,TGTGCCAGTAGTATACGGCTCAATGAGCAGTTCTTC,CASSIRLNEQFF
TRBJ1-2,16,-,-,TRBV28,TGTGCCAGCAGTTTAAAAGGGGAGGGTCCACCCAATGTCGACACCTTC,CASSLKGEGPPNVDTF
TRBJ1-2,12,-,-,TRBV12-5,TGTGCTAGTGGACCCCCGGGGGAGAGCTACACCTTC,CASGPPGESYTF
TRBJ1-1,13,TRBD1,-,TRBV5-4,TGTGCCAGCAGCCGGGACAGGGTCGGTGAAGCTTTCTTT,CASSRDRVGEAFF
TRBJ1-2,14,-,-,TRBV7-8,TGTGCCAGCAGCTTAGCGGTGATTTGGGGTGGCTACACCTTC,CASSLAVIWGGYTF
TRBJ1-1,14,-,few,TRBV6-5,TGTGCCAGCAGTTACTTTGGGGAAGACACTGAAGCTTTCTTT,CASSYFGEDTEAFF
TRBJ2-1,14,-,-,TRBV11-3,TGTGCCAGCAGCTTCGGGGGTGGGCGGGGTGAGCAGTTCTTC,CASSFGGGRGEQFF
TRBJ1-2,16,TRBD1,-,TRBV2,TGTGCCAGCAGTGAATCAAGGACAGGGGGTAACTATGGCTACACCTTC,CASSESRTGGNYGYTF
TRBJ1-5,15,-,-,TRBV10-2,TGCGCCAGCAGTGAGTCAGGGGCTGGCAATCAGCCCCAGCATTTT,CASSESGAGNQPQHF
TRBJ1-5,15,-,-,TRBV23-1,TGCGCCAGCAGTCAACGATGGCGGCTAAATCAGCCCCAGCATTTT,CASSQRWRLNQPQHF
TRBJ1-2,15,TRBD1,-,TRBV2,TGTGCCAGCAGTGAATGGACAGGGCCCTTACGAGGCTACACCTTC,CASSEWTGPLRGYTF
TRBJ2-7,13,-,few,TRBV27,TGTGCCAGCAGTTACGCTAGCTCCTACGAGCAGTACTTC,CASSYASSYEQYF
TRBJ2-3,15,TRBD1,-,TRBV14,TGTGCCAGCAGCCATGACAGGGGGGACACAGATACGCAGTATTTT,CASSHDRGDTDTQYF
TRBJ2-1,15,TRBD2,-,TRBV7-9,TGTGCCAGCAGCTTAATTAGTGGGGGGGACAATGAGCAGTTCTTC,CASSLISGGDNEQFF
TRBJ2-1,15,-,once,TRBV27,TGTGCCAGCAGTAAAGGGGCGGTCTCCTACAATGAGCAGTTCTTC,CASSKGAVSYNEQFF
TRBJ1-2,14,-,-,TRBV9,TGTGCCAGCAGCCCGGCGGGGCCCAACTATGGCTACACCTTC,CASSPAGPNYGYTF
TRBJ1-1,13,-,-,TRBV27,TGTGCCAGCACCGGGGGGGTGAACACTGAAGCTTTCTTT,CASTGGVNTEAFF
TRBJ1-1,15,-,-,TRBV13,TGTGCCAGCAGCTCCCCTGGGGGACGGAACACTGAAGCTTTCTTT,CASSSPGGRNTEAFF
TRBJ2-7,11,-,once,TRBV19,TGTGCCAGTGCCTCGGGTTACGAGCAGTACTTC,CASASGYEQYF
TRBJ2-7,13,TRBD2,-,TRBV13,TGTGCCAGCAGCCTCTGGCGGGGGGGCGAGCAGTACTTC,CASSLWRGGEQYF
TRBJ1-2,15,-,-,TRBV7-2,TGTGCCAGCAGCTTAGGGTGGGACTCTATGTATGGCTACACCTTC,CASSLGWDSMYGYTF
TRBJ2-1,14,-,-,TRBV19,TGTGCCAGTAGTCCGGCTGGGGAGTACAATGAGCAGTTCTTC,CASSPAGEYNEQFF
TRBJ1-5,15,-,-,TRBV4-1,TGCGCCAGCAGCCAAGATCCGTCGGGCAATCAGCCCCAGCATTTT,CASSQDPSGNQPQHF
TRBJ1-4,14,TRBD1,-,TRBV19,TGTGCCAGTAGTATAACAGGGGAATTCGAAAAACTGTTTTTT,CASSITGEFEKLFF
TRBJ2-1,16,TRBD2,-,TRBV27,TGTGCCAGCAGTTTTATCTTCCCCGGGGGGGTCGGTGAGCAGTTCTTC,CASSFIFPGGVGEQFF
TRBJ1-1,15,-,few,TRBV7-9,TGTGCCAGCAGCTTAGCGCAGGGAGGGAACACTGAAGCTTTCTTT,CASSLAQGGNTEAFF
TRBJ1-1,15,-,-,TRBV6-5,TGTGCCAGCAGTTCGTACGGGATTTTGGGGACTGAAGCTTTCTTT,CASSSYGILGTEAFF
TRBJ2-7,15,TRBD1,-,TRBV7-6,TGTGCCAGCAGCCTTCGACAGGGTAGCTCCTACGAGCAGTACTTC,CASSLRQGSSYEQYF
TRBJ2-7,13,TRBD1,-,TRBV28,TGTGCCAGCAGTGGGGGACAGAGCTACGAGCAGTACTTC,CASSGGQSYEQYF
TRBJ1-1,19,TRBD1,once,TRBV19,TGTGCCAGTAGTATCCCCGGGACAGGGGAACTGAATTTAGGTACTGAAGCTTTCTTT,CASSIPGTGELNLGTEAFF
TRBJ2-1,15,TRBD1,-,TRBV29-1,TGCAGCGCCGAAGGCGGTGACAGGGCGTACAATGAGCAGTTCTTC,CSAEGGDRAYNEQFF
TRBJ1-4,14,TRBD1,once,TRBV13,TGTGCCAGCAGCCAAGGGGGCACTAATGAAAAACTGTTTTTT,CASSQGGTNEKLFF
TRBJ1-2,12,-,-,TRBV25-1,TGTGCCAGCAGTGAAGGGTCGCATGGCTACACCTTC,CASSEGSHGYTF